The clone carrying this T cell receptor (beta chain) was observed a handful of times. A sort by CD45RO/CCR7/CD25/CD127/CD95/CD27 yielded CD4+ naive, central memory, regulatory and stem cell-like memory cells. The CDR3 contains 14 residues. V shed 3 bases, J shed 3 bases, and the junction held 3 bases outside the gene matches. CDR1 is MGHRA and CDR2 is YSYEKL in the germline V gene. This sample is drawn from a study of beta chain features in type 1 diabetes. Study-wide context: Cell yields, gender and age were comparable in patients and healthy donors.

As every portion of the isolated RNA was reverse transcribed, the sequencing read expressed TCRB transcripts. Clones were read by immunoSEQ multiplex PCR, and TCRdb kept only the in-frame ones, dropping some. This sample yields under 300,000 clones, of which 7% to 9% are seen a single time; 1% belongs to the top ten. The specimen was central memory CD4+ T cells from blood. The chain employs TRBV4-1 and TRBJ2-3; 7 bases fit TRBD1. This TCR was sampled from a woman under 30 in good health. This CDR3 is CASSQTGYTDTQYF. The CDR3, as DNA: TGCGCCAGCAGCCAGACAGGGTATACAGATACGCAGTATTTT.